These T cell receptor beta chains were read from a single sample in a study of T-cell reconstitution after alpha-beta-depleted transplantation in children. In TCRdb, the PCR reads were re-called with MiXCR into one record per CDR3 protein. The sample has about a million distinct CDR3 sequences; around 30% are singletons. The sample here was PBMCs, mostly from graft donor cells, taken 360 days after TCRalphabeta/CD19-depleted stem cell transplant. The receptors here all came from a boy younger than two who had a stem cell transplant for SCID, so the T cells may come from the graft donor. CDR3s include the opening cysteine and the closing phenylalanine or tryptophan.

v_call	j_call	cdr3_aa
TRBV4-1	TRBJ1-4	CASSQVTSTNEKLFF
TRBV28	TRBJ2-1	CASSFRGGLYNEQFF
TRBV5-1	TRBJ2-3	CASSLEGVHTDTQYF
TRBV20-1	TRBJ2-5	CSARDETQYF
TRBV4-3	TRBJ2-3	CASSEAGEGRRTQYF
TRBV9	TRBJ2-7	CASSRGQGISYEQYF
TRBV7-9	TRBJ1-1	CASSLRTFQGVNTEAFF
TRBV6-5	TRBJ2-1	CASSRRGSYNEQFF
TRBV28	TRBJ2-7	CASSSPGTVYEQYF
TRBV5-1	TRBJ2-2	CASSLRQALNTGELFF
TRBV4-2	TRBJ2-1	CASSPGTKVNEQFF
TRBV5-4	TRBJ2-1	CASTRPAGNEQFF
TRBV5-1	TRBJ2-1	CASSFSSGAYNEQFF
TRBV30	TRBJ2-5	CAWSVRGQETQYF
TRBV6-2/TRBV6-3	TRBJ2-3	CASGSGGADTQYF
TRBV11-2	TRBJ2-7	CASSSRTFGNEQYF
TRBV25-1	TRBJ2-7	CASSERATYEQYF
TRBV12-3/TRBV12-4	TRBJ1-6	CASSFLAGRPLHF
TRBV6-2/TRBV6-3	TRBJ1-6	CAPPGTAISVFGPLHF
TRBV5-1	TRBJ2-1	CASSLDASGLSSYNEQFF
TRBV6-2/TRBV6-3	TRBJ2-5	CASSYLAGVLETQYF
TRBV5-1	TRBJ2-6	CASPLEVTGANVLTF
TRBV5-1	TRBJ2-1	CASSFLAGEYNEQFF
TRBV20-1	TRBJ2-7	CSASPRTGYEQYF
TRBV7-2	TRBJ1-4	CASSHGRAIEKLFF
TRBV5-1	TRBJ2-4	CASSLEAGGGHIQYF
TRBV6-5	TRBJ2-5	CASSYPGSRSQYF
TRBV28	TRBJ2-1	CASSRLREAHGKFF
TRBV15	TRBJ2-7	CATSRDQRGLVEQYF
TRBV12-3/TRBV12-4	TRBJ2-2	CASSPGGGREGYTGELFF
TRBV5-1	TRBJ2-3	CASSGRQGLSTDTQYF
TRBV9	TRBJ1-6	CASSVEGTDNSPLHF
TRBV5-1	TRBJ1-2	CASSPQQGAVRGYTF
TRBV24-1	TRBJ2-7	CATVRDSYEQYF
TRBV20-1	TRBJ1-4	CSAKTGKSEKLFF
TRBV7-2	TRBJ2-7	CASSPPGLASYEQYF
TRBV7-9	TRBJ2-3	CASSQGTDPWDTQYF
TRBV20-1	TRBJ2-5	CSALGEGQETQYF
TRBV12-3/TRBV12-4	TRBJ2-4	CASSSTRVKNIQYF
TRBV6-5	TRBJ2-1	CASSYSPGQGPHNEQFF
TRBV25-1	TRBJ2-7	CASSETGAPYEQYF
TRBV12-3/TRBV12-4	TRBJ2-5	CASEFAETQYF
TRBV5-1	TRBJ2-6	CASSLAATSSSGANVLTF
TRBV10-3	TRBJ1-1	CAISERGRTEAFF
TRBV7-3	TRBJ2-5	CASSLRTTRDTYQETQYF
TRBV4-1	TRBJ2-1	CASSQVVLAGGYNEQFF
TRBV9	TRBJ2-1	CASSMGLYNEQFF
TRBV7-2	TRBJ2-3	CASSMDRGPDTQYF
TRBV20-1	TRBJ2-3	CSARGGAAGGISDTQYF
TRBV4-1	TRBJ1-1	CASSQDFRRGRTMNTEAFF
TRBV12-3/TRBV12-4	TRBJ1-4	CASSLRQGVEKLFF